The rows below give T cell receptor beta chains drawn from one sample of a study of technical replicates of blood from several donors. Clones were read by immunoSEQ multiplex PCR, and TCRdb kept only the in-frame ones, dropping some. Of tens of thousands of clones in the sample, around 94% were seen once. The sequenced material came from T cells isolated from PBMCs. All receptors come from a human donor in good health. Each CDR3 is given with its conserved first and last residue. The order of the fields is V gene, J gene, CDR3 protein.

v_gene: TRBV4-1
j_gene: TRBJ1-1
CDR3aa: CASSQEGGLAFF

v_gene: TRBV9
j_gene: TRBJ1-2
CDR3aa: CASSVDSRGTYGYTF

v_gene: TRBV6-5
j_gene: TRBJ2-2
CDR3aa: CASSYSAGRELFF

v_gene: TRBV19
j_gene: TRBJ2-7
CDR3aa: CASSPGQALYEQYF

v_gene: TRBV19
j_gene: TRBJ1-1
CDR3aa: CASKKGGTGVTEAFF

v_gene: TRBV2
j_gene: TRBJ2-7
CDR3aa: CASSEVGGGTNEQYF

v_gene: TRBV7-9
j_gene: TRBJ2-1
CDR3aa: CASSAQLSSYNEQFF

v_gene: TRBV7-9
j_gene: TRBJ2-1
CDR3aa: CASSFPNAGTRGYNEQFF

v_gene: TRBV7-8
j_gene: TRBJ2-7
CDR3aa: CASSDPPGQTYEQYF

v_gene: TRBV6-1
j_gene: TRBJ1-1
CDR3aa: CASSAAKGTEAFF

v_gene: TRBV11-2
j_gene: TRBJ1-1
CDR3aa: CASGLGRNTEAFF

v_gene: TRBV7-9
j_gene: TRBJ1-2
CDR3aa: CASSFAADRWGYTF

v_gene: TRBV18
j_gene: TRBJ2-7
CDR3aa: CASSPLRGNYEQYF

v_gene: TRBV5-1
j_gene: TRBJ2-2
CDR3aa: CASSVGQETGELFF

v_gene: TRBV19
j_gene: TRBJ2-3
CDR3aa: CASSMRAGARTSDTQYF

v_gene: TRBV11-2
j_gene: TRBJ1-6
CDR3aa: CATCPGGYYNSPLHF

v_gene: TRBV7-3
j_gene: TRBJ2-2
CDR3aa: CASSPHSSGVLGELFF

v_gene: TRBV6-6
j_gene: TRBJ1-2
CDR3aa: CASSYKRGLNYGYTF

v_gene: TRBV19
j_gene: TRBJ1-3
CDR3aa: CASTYGARGIGDTIYF

v_gene: TRBV18
j_gene: TRBJ2-7
CDR3aa: CASSLGRIYEQYF

v_gene: TRBV4-1
j_gene: TRBJ2-1
CDR3aa: CASSQVAGFSYNEQFF

v_gene: TRBV2
j_gene: TRBJ1-1
CDR3aa: CASSPQRVNGEAFF

v_gene: TRBV6-1
j_gene: TRBJ2-1
CDR3aa: CASSFGTSNNEQFF

v_gene: TRBV19
j_gene: TRBJ2-5
CDR3aa: CASSVRGTQETQYF